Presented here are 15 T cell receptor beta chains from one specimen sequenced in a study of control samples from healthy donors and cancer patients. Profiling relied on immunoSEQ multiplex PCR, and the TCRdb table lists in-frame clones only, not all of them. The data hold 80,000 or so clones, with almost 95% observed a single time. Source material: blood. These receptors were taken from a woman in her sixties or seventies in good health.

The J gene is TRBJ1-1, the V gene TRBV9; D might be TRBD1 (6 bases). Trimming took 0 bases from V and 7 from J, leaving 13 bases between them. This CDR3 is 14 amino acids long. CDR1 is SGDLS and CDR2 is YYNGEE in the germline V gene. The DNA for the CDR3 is TGTGCCAGCAGCGTAGGGGGGCCAGGCCTTGAAGCTTTCTTT. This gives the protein CASSVGGPGLEAFF.

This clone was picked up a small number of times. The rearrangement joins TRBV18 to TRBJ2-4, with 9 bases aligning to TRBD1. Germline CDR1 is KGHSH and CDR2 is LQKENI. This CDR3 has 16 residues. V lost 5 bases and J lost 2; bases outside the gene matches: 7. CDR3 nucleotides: TGTGCCAGCTCATCCCGGACAGGGGAAACCAAAAACATTCAGTACTTC. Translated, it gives CASSSRTGETKNIQYF. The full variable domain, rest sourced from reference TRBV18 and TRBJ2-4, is NAGVMQNPRHLVRRRGQEARLRCSPMKGHSHVYWYRQLPEEGLKFMVYLQKENIIDESGMPKERFSAEFPKEGPSILRIQQVVRGDSAAYFCASSSRTGETKNIQYFGAGTRLSVL.

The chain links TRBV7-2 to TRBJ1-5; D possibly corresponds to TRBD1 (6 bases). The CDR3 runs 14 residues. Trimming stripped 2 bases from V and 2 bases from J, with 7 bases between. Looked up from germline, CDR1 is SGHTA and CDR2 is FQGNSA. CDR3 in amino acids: CASSLRQGNQPQHF. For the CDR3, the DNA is TGTGCCAGCAGCTTAAGACAGGGCAATCAGCCCCAGCATTTT.

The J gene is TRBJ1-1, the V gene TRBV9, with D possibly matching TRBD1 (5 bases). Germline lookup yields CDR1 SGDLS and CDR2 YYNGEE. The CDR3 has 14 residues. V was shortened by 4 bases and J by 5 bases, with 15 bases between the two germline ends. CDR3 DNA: TGTGCCAGCAGCCCAGGGAATATTAGGACTGAAGCTTTCTTT. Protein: CASSPGNIRTEAFF.

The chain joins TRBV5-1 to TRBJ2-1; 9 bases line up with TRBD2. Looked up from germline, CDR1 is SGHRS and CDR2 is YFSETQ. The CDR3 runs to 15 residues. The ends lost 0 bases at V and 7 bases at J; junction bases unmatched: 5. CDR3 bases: TGCGCCAGCAGCTTGGGAGCGACTAGCGGTAATGAGCAGTTCTTC. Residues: CASSLGATSGNEQFF.

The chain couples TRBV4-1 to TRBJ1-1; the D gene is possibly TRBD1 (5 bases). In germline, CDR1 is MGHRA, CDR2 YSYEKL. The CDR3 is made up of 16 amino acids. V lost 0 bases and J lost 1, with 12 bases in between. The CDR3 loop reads CASSQEGGAKNTEAFF. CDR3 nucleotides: TGCGCCAGCAGCCAAGAAGGCGGGGCTAAGAACACTGAAGCTTTCTTT.

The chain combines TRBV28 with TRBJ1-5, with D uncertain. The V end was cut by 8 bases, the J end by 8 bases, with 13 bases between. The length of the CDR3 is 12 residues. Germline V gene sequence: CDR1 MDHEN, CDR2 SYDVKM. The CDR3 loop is CASFNSGEPQHF. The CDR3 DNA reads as TGTGCCAGCTTCAACTCTGGGGAGCCCCAGCATTTT.

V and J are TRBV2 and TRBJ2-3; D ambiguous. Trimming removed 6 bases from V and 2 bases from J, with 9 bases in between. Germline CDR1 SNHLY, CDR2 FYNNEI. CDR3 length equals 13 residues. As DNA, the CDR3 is TGTGCCAGCAGCGGGTCCCCCACAGATACGCAGTATTTT. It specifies CASSGSPTDTQYF.

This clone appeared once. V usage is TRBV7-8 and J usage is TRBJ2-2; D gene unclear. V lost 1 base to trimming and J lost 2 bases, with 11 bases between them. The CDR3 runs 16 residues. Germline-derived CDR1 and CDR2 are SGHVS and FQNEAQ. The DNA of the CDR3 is TGTGCCAGCAGCTTAGTGATCCCAGGAAACACCGGGGAGCTGTTTTTT. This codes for CASSLVIPGNTGELFF. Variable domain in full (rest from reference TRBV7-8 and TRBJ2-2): GAGVSQSPRYKVAKRGQDVALRCDPISGHVSLFWYQQALGQGPEFLTYFQNEAQLDKSGLPSDRFFAERPEGSVSTLKIQRTQQEDSAVYLCASSLVIPGNTGELFFGEGSRLTVL.

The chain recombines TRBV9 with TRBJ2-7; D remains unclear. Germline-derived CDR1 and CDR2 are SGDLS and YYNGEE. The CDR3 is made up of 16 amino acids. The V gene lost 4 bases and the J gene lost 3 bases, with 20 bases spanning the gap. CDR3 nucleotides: TGTGCCAGCAGCCCCAGGACCGATCCCCAATTCTACGAGCAGTACTTC. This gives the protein CASSPRTDPQFYEQYF.

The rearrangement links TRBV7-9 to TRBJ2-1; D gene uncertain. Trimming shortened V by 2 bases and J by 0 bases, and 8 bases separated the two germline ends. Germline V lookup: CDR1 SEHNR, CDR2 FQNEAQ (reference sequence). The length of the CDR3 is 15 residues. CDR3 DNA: TGTGCCAGCAGCTTAACGCCGAGCTCCTACAATGAGCAGTTCTTC. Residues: CASSLTPSSYNEQFF.

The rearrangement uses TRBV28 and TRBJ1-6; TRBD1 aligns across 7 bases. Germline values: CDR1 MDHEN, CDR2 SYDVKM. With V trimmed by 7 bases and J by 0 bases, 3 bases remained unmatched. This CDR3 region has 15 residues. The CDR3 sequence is CASNDRASYNSPLHF. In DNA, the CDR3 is TGTGCCAGCAATGACAGGGCCTCCTATAATTCACCCCTCCACTTT.

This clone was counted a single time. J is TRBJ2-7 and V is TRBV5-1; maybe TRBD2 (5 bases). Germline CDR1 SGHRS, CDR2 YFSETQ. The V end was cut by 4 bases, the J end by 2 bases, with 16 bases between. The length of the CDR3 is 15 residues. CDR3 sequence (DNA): TGCGCCAGCAGCAACCAACTAGTGGAACCCTACGAGCAGTACTTC. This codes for CASSNQLVEPYEQYF.

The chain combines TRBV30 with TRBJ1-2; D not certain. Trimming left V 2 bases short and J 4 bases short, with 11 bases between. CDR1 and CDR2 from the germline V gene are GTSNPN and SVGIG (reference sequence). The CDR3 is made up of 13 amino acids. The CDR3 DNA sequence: TGTGCCTGGAGTAGATCAGGTGGCTATGGCTACACCTTC. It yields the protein CAWSRSGGYGYTF.

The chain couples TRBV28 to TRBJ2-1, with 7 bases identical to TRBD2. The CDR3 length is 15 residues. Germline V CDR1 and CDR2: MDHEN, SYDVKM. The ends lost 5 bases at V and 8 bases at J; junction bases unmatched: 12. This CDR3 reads CASSPLAGVYDEQFF. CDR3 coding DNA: TGTGCCAGCAGTCCGTTGGCGGGAGTCTATGATGAGCAGTTCTTC.